The source of this TCR beta chain is a study of control samples from healthy donors and cancer patients. The CDR3 sequence is 14 residues long. V lost 4 bases and J 11 bases, leaving 18 bases between the germline ends. Per germline, CDR1 MNHEY and CDR2 SVGAGI. Libraries were prepared by immunoSEQ multiplex PCR; TCRdb keeps only in-frame clonotypes and omits some of them. This repertoire shows about 120,000 clones, approximately 89% found once; its top ten account for 7.8%. Material for sequencing was blood. The sequence was obtained from a young woman in good health. This chain uses TRBV6-5 with TRBJ1-5; D uncertain. The CDR3 loop is CASSSSFEDSAQHF. In DNA form, the CDR3 reads TGTGCCAGCAGTTCCTCTTTCGAGGACTCAGCCCAGCATTTT.